This T cell receptor (beta chain) was observed in a study of blood T cell repertoires in COVID-19. Measured with immunoSEQ multiplex PCR; TCRdb has only the in-frame clones, and not every one. The sample has around 300,000 clones; roughly 88% are singletons. J was trimmed by 4 bases and V by 0 bases; bases with no gene match: 6. There are 15 residues in the CDR3. The germline V gene has CDR1 SGHNT and CDR2 YYREEE (reference sequence). The sequence derives from a woman aged 70-85 years with acute or convalescent COVID-19. Specimen: peripheral blood. The V and J genes are TRBV5-4 and TRBJ2-7; 8 bases align to TRBD1. CDR3 DNA: TGTGCCAGCAGCTTGGGAGGACAGGGCTTATACGAGCAGTACTTC. It translates to CASSLGGQGLYEQYF.